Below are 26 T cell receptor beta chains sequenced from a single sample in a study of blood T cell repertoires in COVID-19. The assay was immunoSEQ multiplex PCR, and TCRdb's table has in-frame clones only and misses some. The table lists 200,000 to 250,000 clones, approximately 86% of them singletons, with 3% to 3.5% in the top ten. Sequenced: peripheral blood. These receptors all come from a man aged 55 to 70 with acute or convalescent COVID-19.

For the CDR3, the DNA is TGTGCCAGCAGTAACCTGGCACGCGGGGAGCTGTTTTTT. Protein sequence: CASSNLARGELFF. The chain couples TRBV27 to TRBJ2-2; D not certain. The ends were cut back, 5 bases at V and 7 bases at J, with 11 bases in the middle. The CDR3 contains 13 residues. Germline assignment: CDR1 MNHEY and CDR2 SMNVEV (reference sequence).

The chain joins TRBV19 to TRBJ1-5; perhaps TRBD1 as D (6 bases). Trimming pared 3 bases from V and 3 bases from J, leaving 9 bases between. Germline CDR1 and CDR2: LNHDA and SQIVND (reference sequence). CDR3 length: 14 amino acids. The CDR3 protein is CASSIQGPNQPQHF. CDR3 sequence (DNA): TGTGCCAGTAGTATTCAGGGGCCCAATCAGCCCCAGCATTTT.

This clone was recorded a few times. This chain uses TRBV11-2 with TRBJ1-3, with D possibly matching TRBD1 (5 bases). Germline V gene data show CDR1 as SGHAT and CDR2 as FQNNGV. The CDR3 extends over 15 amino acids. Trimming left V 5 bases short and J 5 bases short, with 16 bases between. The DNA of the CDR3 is TGTGCCAGCAGCCGGGGGAAGGGGCAGAGAAACACCATATATTTT. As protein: CASSRGKGQRNTIYF.

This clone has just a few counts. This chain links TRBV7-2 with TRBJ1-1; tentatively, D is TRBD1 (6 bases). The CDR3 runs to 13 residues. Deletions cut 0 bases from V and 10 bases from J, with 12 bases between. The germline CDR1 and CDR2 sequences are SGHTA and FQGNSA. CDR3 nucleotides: TGTGCCAGCAGCTTAGCGCCGGCCAGGGGAGCTTTCTTT. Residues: CASSLAPARGAFF.

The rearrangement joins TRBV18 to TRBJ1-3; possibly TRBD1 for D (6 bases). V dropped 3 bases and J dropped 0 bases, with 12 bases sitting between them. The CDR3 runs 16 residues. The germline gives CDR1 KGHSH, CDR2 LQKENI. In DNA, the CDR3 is TGTGCCAGCTCACCGCGGGGGGCTGACTCTGGAAACACCATATATTTT. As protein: CASSPRGADSGNTIYF.

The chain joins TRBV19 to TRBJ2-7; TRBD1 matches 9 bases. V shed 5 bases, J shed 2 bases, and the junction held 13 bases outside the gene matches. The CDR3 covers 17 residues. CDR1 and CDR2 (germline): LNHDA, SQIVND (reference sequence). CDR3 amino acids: CASSPRSGTGMAYEQYF. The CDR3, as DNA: TGTGCCAGTAGTCCCCGATCCGGGACAGGGATGGCCTACGAGCAGTACTTC.

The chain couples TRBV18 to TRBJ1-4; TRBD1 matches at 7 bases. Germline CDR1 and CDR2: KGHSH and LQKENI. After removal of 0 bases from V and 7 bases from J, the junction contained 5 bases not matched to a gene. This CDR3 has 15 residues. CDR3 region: CASSPPEGAGEKLFF. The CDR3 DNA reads TGTGCCAGCTCACCACCGGAGGGGGCGGGTGAAAAACTGTTTTTT. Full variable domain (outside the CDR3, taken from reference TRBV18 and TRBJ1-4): NAGVMQNPRHLVRRRGQEARLRCSPMKGHSHVYWYRQLPEEGLKFMVYLQKENIIDESGMPKERFSAEFPKEGPSILRIQQVVRGDSAAYFCASSPPEGAGEKLFFGSGTQLSVL.

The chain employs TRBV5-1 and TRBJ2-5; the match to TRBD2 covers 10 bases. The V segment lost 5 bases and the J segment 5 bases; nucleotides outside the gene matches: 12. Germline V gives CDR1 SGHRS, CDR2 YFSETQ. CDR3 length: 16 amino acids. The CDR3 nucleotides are TGCGCCAGCAGACTGCTTCCGTCGACTAGCGGGGAGACCCAGTACTTC. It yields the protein CASRLLPSTSGETQYF.

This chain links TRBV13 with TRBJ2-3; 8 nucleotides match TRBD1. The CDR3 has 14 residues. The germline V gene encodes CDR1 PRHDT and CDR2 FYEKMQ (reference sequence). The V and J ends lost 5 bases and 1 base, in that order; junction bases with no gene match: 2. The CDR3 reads CASSPGQGTDTQYF. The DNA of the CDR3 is TGTGCCAGCAGCCCGGGACAGGGCACAGATACGCAGTATTTT.

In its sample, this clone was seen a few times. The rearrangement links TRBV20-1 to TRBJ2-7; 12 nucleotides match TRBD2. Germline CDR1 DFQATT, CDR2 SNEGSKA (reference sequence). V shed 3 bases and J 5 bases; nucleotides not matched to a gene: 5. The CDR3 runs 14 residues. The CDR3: CSASPTSGGDEQYF. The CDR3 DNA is TGCAGTGCTAGTCCGACTAGCGGGGGCGACGAGCAGTACTTC.

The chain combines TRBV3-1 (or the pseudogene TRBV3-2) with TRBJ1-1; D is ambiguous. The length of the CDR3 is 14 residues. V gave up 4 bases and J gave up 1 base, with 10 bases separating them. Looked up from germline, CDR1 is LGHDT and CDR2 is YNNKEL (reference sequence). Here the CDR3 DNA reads TGTGCCAGCAGCCCCGGCGAGGGGAACACTGAAGCTTTCTTT. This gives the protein CASSPGEGNTEAFF.

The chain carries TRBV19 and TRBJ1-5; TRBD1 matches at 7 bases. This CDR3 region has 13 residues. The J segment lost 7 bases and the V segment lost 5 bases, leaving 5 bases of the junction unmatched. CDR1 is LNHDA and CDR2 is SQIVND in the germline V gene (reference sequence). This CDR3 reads CASSAQGVQPQHF. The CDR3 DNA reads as TGTGCCAGTAGTGCCCAGGGGGTCCAGCCCCAGCATTTT.

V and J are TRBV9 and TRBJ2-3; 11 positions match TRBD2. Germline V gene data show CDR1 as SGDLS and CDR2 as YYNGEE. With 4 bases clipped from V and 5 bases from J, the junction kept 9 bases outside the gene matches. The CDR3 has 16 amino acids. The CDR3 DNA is TGTGCCAGCAGCTATAAACTAGCGGGGGTCGGAGATACGCAGTATTTT. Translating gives CASSYKLAGVGDTQYF.

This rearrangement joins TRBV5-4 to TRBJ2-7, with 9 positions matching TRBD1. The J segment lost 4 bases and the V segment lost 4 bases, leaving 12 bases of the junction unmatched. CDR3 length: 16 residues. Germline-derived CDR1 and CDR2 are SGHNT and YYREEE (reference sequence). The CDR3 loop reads CASSRRGGTGTYEQYF. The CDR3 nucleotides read TGTGCCAGCAGCCGCAGGGGCGGGACAGGGACTTACGAGCAGTACTTC.

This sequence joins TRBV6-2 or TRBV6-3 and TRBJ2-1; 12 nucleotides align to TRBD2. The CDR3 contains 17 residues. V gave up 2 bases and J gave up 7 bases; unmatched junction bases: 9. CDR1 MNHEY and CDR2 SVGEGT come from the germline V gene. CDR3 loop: CASSYSRLAGGWNEQFF. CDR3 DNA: TGTGCCAGCAGTTACAGTCGGCTAGCGGGGGGGTGGAATGAGCAGTTCTTC.

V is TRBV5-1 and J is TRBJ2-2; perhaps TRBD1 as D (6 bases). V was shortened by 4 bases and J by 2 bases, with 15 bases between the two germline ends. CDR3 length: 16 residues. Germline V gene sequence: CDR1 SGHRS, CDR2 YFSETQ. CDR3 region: CASSPLGTPNTGELFF. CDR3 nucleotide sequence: TGCGCCAGCAGCCCCCTCGGGACACCAAACACCGGGGAGCTGTTTTTT.

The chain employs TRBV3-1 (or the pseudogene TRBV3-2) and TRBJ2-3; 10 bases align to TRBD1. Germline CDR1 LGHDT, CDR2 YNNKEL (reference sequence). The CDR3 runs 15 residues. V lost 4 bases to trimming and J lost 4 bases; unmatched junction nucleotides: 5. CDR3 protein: CASSPPGTGADTQYF. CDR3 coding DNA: TGTGCCAGCAGCCCGCCCGGGACAGGGGCAGATACGCAGTATTTT.

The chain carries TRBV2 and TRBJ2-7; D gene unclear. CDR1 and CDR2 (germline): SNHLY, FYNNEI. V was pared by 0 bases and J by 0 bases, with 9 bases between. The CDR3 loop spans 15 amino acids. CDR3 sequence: CASSEAGRSSYEQYF. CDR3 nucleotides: TGTGCCAGCAGTGAAGCGGGCCGCAGCTCCTACGAGCAGTACTTC.

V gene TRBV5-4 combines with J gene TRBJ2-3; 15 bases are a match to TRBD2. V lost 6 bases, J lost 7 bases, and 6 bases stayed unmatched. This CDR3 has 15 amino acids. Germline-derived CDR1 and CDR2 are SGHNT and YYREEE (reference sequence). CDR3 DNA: TGTGCCAGCAAGGACGGGACTAGCGGGGGGAATACGCAGTATTTT. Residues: CASKDGTSGGNTQYF.

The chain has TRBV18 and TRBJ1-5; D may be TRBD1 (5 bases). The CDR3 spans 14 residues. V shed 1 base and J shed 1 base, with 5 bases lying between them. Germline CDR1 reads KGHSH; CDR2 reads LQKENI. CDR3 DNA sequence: TGTGCCAGCTCACCACAGGGGAGCAATCAGCCCCAGCATTTT. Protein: CASSPQGSNQPQHF.

This chain's CDR3 is CASSIPGTSVRQYF. CDR3 coding DNA: TGTGCCAGCAGCATACCCGGGACTAGCGTTCGGCAGTACTTC. The chain combines TRBV7-8 with TRBJ2-7; TRBD2 matches 10 bases. After removal of 5 bases from V and 9 bases from J, the junction contained 10 bases not matched to a gene. Looked up from germline, CDR1 is SGHVS and CDR2 is FQNEAQ. This CDR3 region has 14 residues.

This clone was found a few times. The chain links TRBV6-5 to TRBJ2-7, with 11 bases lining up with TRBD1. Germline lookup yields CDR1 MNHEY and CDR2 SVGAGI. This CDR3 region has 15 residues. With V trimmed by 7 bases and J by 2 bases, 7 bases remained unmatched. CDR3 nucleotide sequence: TGTGCCAGCAAGGCCGGACAGGGGGCACCCTACGAGCAGTACTTC. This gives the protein CASKAGQGAPYEQYF.

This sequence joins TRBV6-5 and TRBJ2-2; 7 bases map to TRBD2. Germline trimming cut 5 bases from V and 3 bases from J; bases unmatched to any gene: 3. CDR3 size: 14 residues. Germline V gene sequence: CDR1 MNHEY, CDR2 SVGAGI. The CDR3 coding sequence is TGTGCCAGCAGTCGGGGGGTATACACCGGGGAGCTGTTTTTT. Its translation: CASSRGVYTGELFF.

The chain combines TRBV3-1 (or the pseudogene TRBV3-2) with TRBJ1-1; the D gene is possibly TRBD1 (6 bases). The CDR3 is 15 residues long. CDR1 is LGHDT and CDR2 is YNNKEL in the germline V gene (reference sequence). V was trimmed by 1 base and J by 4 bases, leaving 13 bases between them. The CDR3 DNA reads TGTGCCAGCAGCCAAGGGCCTGTAGGGGGCACTGAAGCTTTCTTT. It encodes CASSQGPVGGTEAFF.

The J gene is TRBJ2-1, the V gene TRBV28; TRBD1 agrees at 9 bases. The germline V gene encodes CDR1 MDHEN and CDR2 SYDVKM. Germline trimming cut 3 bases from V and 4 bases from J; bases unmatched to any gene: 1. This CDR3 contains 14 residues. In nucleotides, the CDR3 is TGTGCCAGCAGTTTGGACAGGGGATACAATGAGCAGTTCTTC. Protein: CASSLDRGYNEQFF.

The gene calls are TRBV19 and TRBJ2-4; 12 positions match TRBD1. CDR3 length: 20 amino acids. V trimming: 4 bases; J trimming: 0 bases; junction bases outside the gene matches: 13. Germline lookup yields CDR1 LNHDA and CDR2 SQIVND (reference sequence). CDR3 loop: CASSRRPGTGGGLAKNIQYF. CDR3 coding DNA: TGTGCCAGTAGTAGACGACCCGGGACAGGGGGCGGATTAGCCAAAAACATTCAGTACTTC.